What follows describes a single TCR beta chain. The specificity of this receptor is unknown. No quality values exist for individual bases; no much larger clone is one base distant. These data belong to a study of OX40 agonist ivuxolimab in advanced cancers. At the level of the whole study: Ivuxolimab was a fully human IgG2 agonistic monoclonal antibody targeting the costimulatory receptor OX40 (CD134). Intravenous ivuxolimab was administered to patients every 2 weeks at six dose levels: 0.01, 0.1, 0.3, 1.5, 3 and 10 mg/kg. Among the approximately 54 dose-escalation patients, around 20 had hepatocellular carcinoma, approximately 15 melanoma, 9 renal cell carcinoma and 9 head and neck cancer. The dose-escalation cohort was about 83% male with a mean age of about 54 years, ranging from about 23 to 85. Prior anti-PD-1, anti-PD-L1 or anti-CTLA-4 therapy was permitted, and about two fifths of dose-escalation patients had received checkpoint inhibitors. Partial responses were achieved by three dose-escalation patients, of whom one had hepatocellular carcinoma and two had cutaneous melanoma. The purpose of peripheral TCRbeta sequencing was to test whether ivuxolimab changed TCR sequence diversity and led to clonal T-cell expansion. The monotherapy dose-escalation portion (N of about 50 patients) of the phase I ivuxolimab trial is reported in the paper. General study outcomes and caveats: The antigen specificity of the clonally expanded peripheral T cells was not determined. After ivuxolimab, CD8+ T cells had more expanded clones than CD4+ T cells on average. In the 0.1-3.0 mg/kg groups, partial responders had among the lowest normalized peripheral clonal expansion, particularly in CD8+ T cells. Clonal expansion of both CD4+ and CD8+ blood T cells was observed from baseline to week 6 at doses 0.1 to 3.0 mg/kg. Low levels of normalized T-cell clonal expansion were also shown by some nonresponding patients.

Genomic DNA was isolated from the sorted cells so that the TCRbeta CDR3 region could be sequenced. The immunoSEQ Assay was used to sequence the TCRbeta CDR3 regions. The table comes from immuneACCESS by way of TCRdb, which keeps in-frame sequences with V and J called. Part of the clones is missing from these tables; in studies checked, under half for an unresolved V gene and the rest for unknown reasons. The sample has about 49,000 clones on record, under 90% of them singletons. 1.5% to 2% of the sample is held by the ten biggest clonotypes. Via the germline V gene, CDR1 is MDHEN and CDR2 SYDVKM. Its CDR3 holds 12 amino acids, cysteine through phenylalanine. The DNA shown is the 36-base CDR3, in frame from base 1. Germline trimming: 3 bases from V, 7 bases from J; junction bases outside gene matches: 2. The trial excluded patients who had a history of autoimmune disease or were on systemic immunosuppression. Peripheral blood for TCR sequencing was collected from all dose cohorts at baseline, on cycle 4 day 1, and on cycle 7 day 1. The samples were drawn from a first-in-human, open-label, multicenter phase I dose-escalation trial of ivuxolimab. Adults with locally advanced or metastatic head and neck squamous cell, hepatocellular, melanoma or renal cell carcinoma were enrolled in the trial. Before TCR sequencing, CD4+ T cells and CD8+ T cells were sorted from peripheral blood as separate populations.

The clonotype comes from an adult with an advanced solid tumor such as melanoma, head and neck, liver or kidney cancer. The chain is made from TRBV28 and TRBJ1-2; 7 junctional bases match TRBD1. Sequencing was performed on CD4+ or CD8+ T cells sorted from blood, taken in a trial of the OX40 agonist ivuxolimab. CDR3 loop: CASSLTGTGYTF. The DNA sequence is TGTGCCAGCAGTTTGACAGGGACTGGCTACACCTTC.